A single sample is the source of the 9 T cell receptor beta chains below, sequenced in a study of blood T cell repertoires in COVID-19. Libraries were prepared by immunoSEQ multiplex PCR; TCRdb keeps only in-frame clonotypes and omits some of them. The sample consists of fewer than 300,000 clones, 82% of them appearing once. Sequencing used peripheral blood. These receptors were collected from a woman aged 18 to 35 with acute or convalescent COVID-19.

The CDR3 DNA reads TGTGCCAGCAGTAACCGACTAGCGGGAAGGGGGGAGCTGTTTTTT. Protein product: CASSNRLAGRGELFF. V gene TRBV6-5 combines with J gene TRBJ2-2; 11 bases align to TRBD2. The ends lost 5 bases at V and 8 bases at J; junction bases unmatched: 7. Germline values: CDR1 MNHEY, CDR2 SVGAGI. This CDR3 comprises 15 residues.

The chain links TRBV6-5 to TRBJ2-2, with D perhaps TRBD2 (5 bases). CDR3 length: 14 residues. Between the trimmed V and J ends, which lost 10 bases and 5 bases, there was a span of 17 bases. Germline V gene sequence: CDR1 MNHEY, CDR2 SVGAGI. The CDR3 loop is CATLVGRGTGELFF. Here the CDR3 DNA reads TGTGCCACCCTAGTAGGGAGAGGTACCGGGGAGCTGTTTTTT.

V gene TRBV6-6 combines with J gene TRBJ1-2; D is perhaps TRBD1 (6 bases). Trimming left V 5 bases short and J 4 bases short, with 11 bases between. This CDR3 contains 13 residues. CDR1 is MNHNY, CDR2 SVGAGI, per germline (reference sequence). The CDR3 here is CASSLGQPYGYTF. The DNA for the CDR3 is TGTGCCAGCAGTCTAGGACAGCCCTATGGCTACACCTTC.

The chain has TRBV11-2 and TRBJ1-6; 10 bases line up with TRBD1. There are 15 residues in the CDR3. J gave up 9 bases and V 5 bases, and 7 bases lay outside the gene matches. The germline V gene encodes CDR1 SGHAT and CDR2 FQNNGV. CDR3 nucleotides: TGTGCCAGCAGCCCTAGACAGGGGGCAGGTTCACCCCTCCACTTT. As protein: CASSPRQGAGSPLHF. The entire variable domain, with the rest obtained from reference TRBV11-2 and TRBJ1-6, is as follows: EAGVAQSPRYKIIEKRQSVAFWCNPISGHATLYWYQQILGQGPKLLIQFQNNGVVDDSQLPKDRFSAERLKGVDSTLKIQPAKLEDSAVYLCASSPRQGAGSPLHFGNGTRLTVT.

This clone is a singleton in its sample. In DNA form, the CDR3 reads TGCGCCAGCAGCTTGGGGGGCCCTAATTCACCCCTCCACTTT. Amino acids: CASSLGGPNSPLHF. This sequence joins TRBV5-1 and TRBJ1-6; D possibly corresponds to TRBD1 (5 bases). The CDR3 consists of 14 residues. Germline CDR1 reads SGHRS; CDR2 reads YFSETQ. Trimming removed 0 bases at V and 6 bases at J, with 7 bases between.

Regarding this clone: One end of the junction fails to match germline, which may point to a read error. The J gene is TRBJ2-7, the V gene TRBV12-3 or TRBV12-4; D ambiguous. CDR3 length: 11 residues. Here the CDR3 DNA reads TGTGCCAGCAGTTCCTCGTACGGCCGGGACTTC. This codes for CASSSSYGRDF.

The rearrangement joins TRBV7-2 to TRBJ2-2; D ambiguous. Germline V gene lookup returns CDR1 SGHTA and CDR2 FQGNSA. Trimming shortened V by 1 base and J by 6 bases, and 12 bases separated the two germline ends. CDR3 length equals 15 residues. The chain's CDR3 is CASSLVGGAPGELFF. Here the CDR3 DNA reads TGTGCCAGCAGCTTAGTTGGCGGAGCTCCCGGGGAGCTGTTTTTT.

The genes are TRBV4-3 and TRBJ2-2; D is unresolved. Trimming took 1 base from V and 2 from J, leaving 11 bases between them. The germline V gene encodes CDR1 LGHNA and CDR2 YSLEER. CDR3 length: 16 residues. Here the CDR3 reads CASSQARHVNTGELFF. The CDR3 coding sequence is TGCGCCAGCAGCCAAGCGAGACACGTAAACACCGGGGAGCTGTTTTTT.

The chain recombines TRBV15 with TRBJ2-1; 9 bases map to TRBD2. V lost 1 base to trimming and J lost 0 bases; unmatched junction nucleotides: 4. Germline-derived CDR1 and CDR2 are LNHNV and YYDKDF (reference sequence). The CDR3 is 17 residues long. The CDR3 reads CATSRGLAGSSYNEQFF. The CDR3 nucleotides read TGTGCCACCAGCAGAGGGCTAGCGGGGAGCTCCTACAATGAGCAGTTCTTC. The variable domain in full, completed from reference TRBV15 and TRBJ2-1, reads DAMVIQNPRYQVTQFGKPVTLSCSQTLNHNVMYWYQQKSSQAPKLLFHYYDKDFNNEADTPDNFQSRRPNTSFCFLDIRSPGLGDTAMYLCATSRGLAGSSYNEQFFGPGTRLTVL.